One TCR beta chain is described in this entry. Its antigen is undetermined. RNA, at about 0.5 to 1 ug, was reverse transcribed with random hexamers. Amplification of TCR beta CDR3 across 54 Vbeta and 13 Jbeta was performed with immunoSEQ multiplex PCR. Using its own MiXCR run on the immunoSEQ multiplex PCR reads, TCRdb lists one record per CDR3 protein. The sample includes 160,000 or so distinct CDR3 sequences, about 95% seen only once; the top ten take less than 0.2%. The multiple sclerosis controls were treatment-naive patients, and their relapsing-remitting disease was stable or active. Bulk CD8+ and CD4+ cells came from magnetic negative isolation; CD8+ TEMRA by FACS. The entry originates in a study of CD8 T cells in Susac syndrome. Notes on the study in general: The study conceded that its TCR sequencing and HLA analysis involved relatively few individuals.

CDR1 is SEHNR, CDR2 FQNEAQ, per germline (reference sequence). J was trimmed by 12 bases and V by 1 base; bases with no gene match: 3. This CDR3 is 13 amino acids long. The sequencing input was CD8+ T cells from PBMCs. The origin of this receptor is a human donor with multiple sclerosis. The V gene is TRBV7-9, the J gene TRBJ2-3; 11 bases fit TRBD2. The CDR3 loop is CASSLGGLAEQYF. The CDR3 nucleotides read TGTGCCAGCAGCTTAGGGGGACTAGCGGAACAGTATTTT.